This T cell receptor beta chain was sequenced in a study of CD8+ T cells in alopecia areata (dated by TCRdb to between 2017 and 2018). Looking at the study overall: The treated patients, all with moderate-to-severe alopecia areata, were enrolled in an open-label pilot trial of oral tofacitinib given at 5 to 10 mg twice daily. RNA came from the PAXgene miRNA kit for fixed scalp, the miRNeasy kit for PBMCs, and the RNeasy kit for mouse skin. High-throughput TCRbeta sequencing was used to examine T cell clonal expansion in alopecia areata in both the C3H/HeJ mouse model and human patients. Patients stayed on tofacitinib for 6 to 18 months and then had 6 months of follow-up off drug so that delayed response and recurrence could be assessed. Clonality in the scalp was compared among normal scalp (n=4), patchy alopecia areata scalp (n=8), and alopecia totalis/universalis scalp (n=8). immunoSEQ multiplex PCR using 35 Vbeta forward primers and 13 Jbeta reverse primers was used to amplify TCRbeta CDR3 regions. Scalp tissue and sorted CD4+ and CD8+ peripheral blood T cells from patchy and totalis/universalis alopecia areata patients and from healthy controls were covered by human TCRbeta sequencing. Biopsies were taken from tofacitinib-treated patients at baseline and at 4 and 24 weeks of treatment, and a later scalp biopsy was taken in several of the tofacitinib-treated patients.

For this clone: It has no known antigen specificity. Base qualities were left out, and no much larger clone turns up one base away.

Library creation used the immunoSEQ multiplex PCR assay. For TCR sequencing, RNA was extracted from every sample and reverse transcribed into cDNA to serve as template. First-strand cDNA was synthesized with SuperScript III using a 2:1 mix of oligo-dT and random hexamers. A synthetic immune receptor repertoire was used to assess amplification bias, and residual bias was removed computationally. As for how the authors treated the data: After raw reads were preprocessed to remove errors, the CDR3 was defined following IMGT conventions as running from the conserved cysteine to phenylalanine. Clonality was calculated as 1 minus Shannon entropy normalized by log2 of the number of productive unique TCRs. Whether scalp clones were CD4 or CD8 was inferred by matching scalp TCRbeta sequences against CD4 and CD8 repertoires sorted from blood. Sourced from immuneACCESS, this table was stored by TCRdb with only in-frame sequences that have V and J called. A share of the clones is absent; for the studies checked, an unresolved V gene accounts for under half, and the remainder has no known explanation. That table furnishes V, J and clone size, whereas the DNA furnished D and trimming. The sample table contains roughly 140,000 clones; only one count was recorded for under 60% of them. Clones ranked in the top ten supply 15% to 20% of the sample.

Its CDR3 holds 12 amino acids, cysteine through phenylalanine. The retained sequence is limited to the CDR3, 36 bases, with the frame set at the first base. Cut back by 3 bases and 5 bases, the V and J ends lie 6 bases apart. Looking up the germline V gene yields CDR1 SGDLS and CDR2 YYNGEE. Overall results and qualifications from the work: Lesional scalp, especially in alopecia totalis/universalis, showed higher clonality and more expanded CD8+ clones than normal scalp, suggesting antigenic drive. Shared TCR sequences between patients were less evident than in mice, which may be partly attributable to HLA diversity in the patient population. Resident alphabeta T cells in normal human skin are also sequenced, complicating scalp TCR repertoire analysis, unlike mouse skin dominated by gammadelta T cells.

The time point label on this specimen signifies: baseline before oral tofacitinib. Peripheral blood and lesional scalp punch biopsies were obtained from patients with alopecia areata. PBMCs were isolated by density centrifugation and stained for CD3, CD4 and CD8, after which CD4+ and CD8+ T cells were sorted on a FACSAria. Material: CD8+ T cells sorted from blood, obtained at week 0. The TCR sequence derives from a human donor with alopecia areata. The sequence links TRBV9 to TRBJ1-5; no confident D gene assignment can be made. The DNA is TGTGCCAGCAGCGCCTCCGATCAGCCCCAGCATTTT. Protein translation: CASSASDQPQHF.